The 18 T cell receptor beta chains below all came from one sample that was sequenced in a study of T cell responses to AZD1222 COVID-19 vaccine. TCRdb's table, derived via immunoSEQ multiplex PCR, lists solely in-frame clones and lacks some. Of more than 95,000 clones detected, around 90% appear once; the ten largest clones hold around 30%. Sequenced material: peripheral blood, taken on day 0 of AZD1222 vaccination. These receptors all stem from an adult in good health.

The chain couples TRBV6-5 to TRBJ2-5; the D gene is possibly TRBD2 (5 bases). The CDR3 length is 11 residues. Trimming shortened V by 9 bases and J by 1 base, and 6 bases separated the two germline ends. Per germline, CDR1 MNHEY and CDR2 SVGAGI. Here the CDR3 DNA reads TGTGCCAGTGGACTCCAAGAGACCCAGTACTTC. As protein: CASGLQETQYF.

The chain combines TRBV30 with TRBJ1-2; D is undetermined. CDR1 is GTSNPN, CDR2 SVGIG, per germline (reference sequence). Trimming removed 1 base at V and 4 bases at J, with 10 bases between. The CDR3 is 13 residues long. The chain's CDR3 is CAWSGPSGYGYTF. The CDR3 nucleotides are TGTGCCTGGAGTGGACCCTCGGGCTATGGCTACACCTTC. The full variable domain, its missing parts supplied by reference TRBV30 and TRBJ1-2, is SQTIHQWPATLVQPVGSPLSLECTVEGTSNPNLYWYRQAAGRGLQLLFYSVGIGQISSEVPQNLSASRPQDRQFILSSKKLLLSDSGFYLCAWSGPSGYGYTFGSGTRLTVV.

This clone has just a few counts. The gene calls are TRBV5-1 and TRBJ1-6; possible D gene TRBD1, 5 bases. The ends were cut back, 0 bases at V and 3 bases at J, with 7 bases in the middle. CDR3 length equals 15 residues. In germline, CDR1 is SGHRS, CDR2 YFSETQ. CDR3 bases: TGCGCCAGCAGCTTGGGACAGTTCTATAATTCACCCCTCCACTTT. Its translation: CASSLGQFYNSPLHF.

This chain uses TRBV7-8 with TRBJ2-1; D may be TRBD2 (6 bases). The V and J ends lost 8 bases and 4 bases respectively, with 18 bases between them. The CDR3 runs 15 residues. From germline, CDR1 is SGHVS and CDR2 FQNEAQ. CDR3 region: CASQRWEEGYNEQFF. As DNA, the CDR3 is TGTGCCAGCCAGAGATGGGAGGAGGGATACAATGAGCAGTTCTTC.

The chain joins TRBV7-2 to TRBJ1-1, with TRBD1 identical over 7 bases. V lost 2 bases and J lost 7; bases outside the gene matches: 7. Germline CDR1 and CDR2: SGHTA and FQGNSA. This CDR3 has 14 residues. CDR3 DNA: TGTGCCAGCAGCTTAAGTCCAGGGGGAATTGAAGCTTTCTTT. This translates into CASSLSPGGIEAFF.

The rearrangement joins TRBV18 to TRBJ2-1, with D perhaps assigned TRBD1 or TRBD2 (5 bases each). Deletions cut 4 bases from V and 4 bases from J, with 14 bases between. The CDR3 consists of 15 residues. Germline-derived CDR1 and CDR2 are KGHSH and LQKENI. The DNA for the CDR3 is TGTGCCAGCTCACGCTCCGGGACCGAATACAATGAGCAGTTCTTC. Its protein product is CASSRSGTEYNEQFF.

The chain combines TRBV6-5 with TRBJ2-3, with 7 bases matching TRBD1. V shed 6 bases, J shed 6 bases, and the junction held 9 bases outside the gene matches. Germline values: CDR1 MNHEY, CDR2 SVGAGI. The CDR3 is 14 amino acids. The CDR3 DNA sequence: TGTGCCAGCAGGAGACAGGGTGCGGGCGATACGCAGTATTTT. It is translated as CASRRQGAGDTQYF.

This chain links TRBV5-1 with TRBJ1-6, with a possible D match to TRBD1 (6 bases). Trimming removed 0 bases from V and 7 bases from J, with 8 bases in between. The length of the CDR3 is 14 residues. In germline, CDR1 is SGHRS, CDR2 YFSETQ. CDR3 loop: CASSLETGNSPLHF. The CDR3 coding sequence is TGCGCCAGCAGCTTGGAGACAGGAAATTCACCCCTCCACTTT.

V gene TRBV4-1 combines with J gene TRBJ2-3; TRBD2 matches 8 bases. Unmatched junction bases numbered 7, after V lost 1 base and J lost 4 bases. The CDR3 has 16 residues. Germline CDR1 MGHRA, CDR2 YSYEKL. In DNA, the CDR3 is TGCGCCAGCAGCCAAGTTTTGCGGGGGGCGGCAGATACGCAGTATTTT. This translates into CASSQVLRGAADTQYF.

This chain uses TRBV19 with TRBJ1-2, with TRBD1 matching over 8 bases. Per germline, CDR1 LNHDA and CDR2 SQIVND (reference sequence). This CDR3 has 11 amino acids. V trimming: 10 bases; J trimming: 7 bases; junction bases outside the gene matches: 5. Here the CDR3 reads CATRQGSGYTF. CDR3 DNA sequence: TGTGCCACTAGACAGGGGAGTGGCTACACCTTC.

The V and J genes are TRBV10-3 and TRBJ2-3; no clear D. This CDR3 has 15 residues. Deletions cut 0 bases from V and 2 bases from J, with 9 bases between. CDR1 ENHRY and CDR2 SYGVKD come from the germline V gene. In nucleotides, the CDR3 is TGTGCCATCAGTGAGTCACCTCAGGTCACAGATACGCAGTATTTT. Protein product: CAISESPQVTDTQYF.

This chain connects TRBV11-3 to TRBJ2-5, with D possibly being TRBD1 or TRBD2 (6 bases each). Deletions cut 3 bases from V and 4 bases from J, with 15 bases between. Germline V gene lookup returns CDR1 SGHNT and CDR2 YENEEA. The CDR3 is 15 amino acids. CDR3 region: CASSLFTGAGETQYF. In nucleotides, the CDR3 is TGTGCCAGCAGCTTGTTTACGGGGGCGGGAGAGACCCAGTACTTC.

The chain is built from TRBV5-8 and TRBJ1-1, with D unresolved. The V and J ends lost 1 base and 4 bases respectively, with 8 bases between them. Germline V gene sequence: CDR1 SGHTS, CDR2 YDEGEE. The CDR3 consists of 13 residues. The CDR3 sequence is CASSLPRVTEAFF. In DNA form, the CDR3 reads TGTGCCAGCAGCTTGCCCCGTGTCACTGAAGCTTTCTTT.

V usage is TRBV6-5 and J usage is TRBJ1-1; no clear D. The CDR3 has 15 amino acids. Germline V gene lookup returns CDR1 MNHEY and CDR2 SVGAGI. Trimming pared 0 bases from V and 2 bases from J, leaving 10 bases between. The CDR3 reads CASSYSTTDNTEAFF. The DNA of the CDR3 is TGTGCCAGCAGTTACTCGACAACGGATAACACTGAAGCTTTCTTT.

The chain uses TRBV18 and TRBJ1-2; tentatively, D is TRBD1 (6 bases). The CDR3 totals 14 residues. V lost 3 bases and J lost 7, with 15 bases in between. The germline V gene encodes CDR1 KGHSH and CDR2 LQKENI. This chain's CDR3 is CASSPTGGLRGYTF. CDR3 coding DNA: TGTGCCAGCTCACCTACGGGGGGCCTGCGTGGCTACACCTTC.

The V call is TRBV7-9, the J call TRBJ1-1; D unclear. The CDR3 length is 13 residues. The germline gives CDR1 SEHNR, CDR2 FQNEAQ (reference sequence). The ends were cut back, 8 bases at V and 3 bases at J, with 13 bases in the middle. CDR3 in DNA: TGTGCCAGCGCCCATGGGGTTTACACTGAAGCTTTCTTT. Its protein product is CASAHGVYTEAFF. Complete variable domain (other parts from reference TRBV7-9 and TRBJ1-1): DTGVSQNPRHKITKRGQNVTFRCDPISEHNRLYWYRQTLGQGPEFLTYFQNEAQLEKSRLLSDRFSAERPKGSFSTLEIQRTEQGDSAMYLCASAHGVYTEAFFGQGTRLTVV.

The V gene is TRBV5-6, the J gene TRBJ1-2; unclear D gene. Trimming shortened V by 4 bases and J by 8 bases, and 15 bases separated the two germline ends. CDR3 length equals 13 residues. The germline gives CDR1 SGHDT, CDR2 YYEEEE. CDR3 nucleotides: TGTGCCAGCAGCATAAACCCCAGTGGAGGCTACACCTTC. This encodes CASSINPSGGYTF.

The chain has TRBV6-4 and TRBJ1-2; D is unresolved. V was pared by 8 bases and J by 8 bases, with 24 bases between. The CDR3 consists of 15 residues. Germline V lookup: CDR1 MRHNA, CDR2 SNTAGT. In nucleotides, the CDR3 is TGTGCCAGCCGAGCCACGAGCTTCGGAGTCCCGGGCTACACCTTC. Translation: CASRATSFGVPGYTF.